Described below is a single T cell receptor beta chain sequence and its context. Its antigen is as yet unknown. Naive-designated CD8 cells lacked CD45RO, were positively enriched for CCR7, and omitted terminally differentiated effector memory CD45RA+ cells. The record originates from a study of shared clonotypes between healthy human individuals. The wider study: Aged between 18 and 49, the donors were two women and three men.

Only in-frame clones appear in the TCRdb table, and some are missing; sequencing was by immunoSEQ multiplex PCR. The sample consists of more than 600,000 clones, roughly 94% of them appearing once. This CDR3 has 19 amino acids. Trimming left V 1 base short and J 12 bases short, with 31 bases between. The germline CDR1 and CDR2 sequences are SGHAT and FQNNGV. The study's findings and limits: Clonotype sharing across several donors was observed for roughly 5% of naive CD4 clonotypes.

The receptor's source is a young man in good health. The sample consisted of naive CD8+ T cells sorted from blood. The chain employs TRBV11-2 and TRBJ2-1; D is perhaps TRBD2 (5 bases). The CDR3 coding sequence is TGTGCCAGCAGCTTAGTATCTAGTGGAGTTGGTTCCCGTTCGGCGGGGCAGTTCTTC. This sequence encodes CASSLVSSGVGSRSAGQFF.